This T cell receptor (beta chain) was captured by sequencing in a study of blood T cell repertoires in COVID-19. V was cut by 6 bases and J by 7 bases, with 9 bases left in between. Germline loops: CDR1 MDHEN, CDR2 SYDVKM. The CDR3 consists of 11 residues. The repertoire was sequenced with immunoSEQ multiplex PCR; TCRdb's copy has only in-frame clones and lacks some. In the table there are 150,000 to 200,000 clones, around 81% of which are singletons. The chain combines TRBV28 with TRBJ1-1; no definite D call. The sample was peripheral blood. The sequence derives from a human donor with acute or convalescent COVID-19. The donor label of this sample is uncertain. DNA for the CDR3: TGTGCCAGCAGCCCATTCAGTGAAGCTTTCTTT. It is translated as CASSPFSEAFF.